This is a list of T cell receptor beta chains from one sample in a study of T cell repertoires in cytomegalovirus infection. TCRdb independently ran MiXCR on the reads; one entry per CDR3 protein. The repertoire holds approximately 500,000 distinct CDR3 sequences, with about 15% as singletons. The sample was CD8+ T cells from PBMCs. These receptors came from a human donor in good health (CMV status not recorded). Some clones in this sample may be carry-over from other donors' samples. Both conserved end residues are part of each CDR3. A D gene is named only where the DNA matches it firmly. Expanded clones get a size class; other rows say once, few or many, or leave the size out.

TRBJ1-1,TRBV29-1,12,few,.,CSAPGANTEAFF,TGCAGCGCCCCCGGGGCGAACACTGAAGCTTTCTTT
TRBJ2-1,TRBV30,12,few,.,CASEGLPNEQFF,TGTGCCTCCGAGGGCTTACCAAATGAGCAGTTCTTC
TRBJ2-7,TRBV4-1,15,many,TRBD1,CASSQDETGGDEQYF,TGCGCCAGCAGCCAAGATGAGACAGGGGGCGACGAGCAGTACTTC
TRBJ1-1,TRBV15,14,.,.,CATSPLGGDTEAFF,TGTGCCACCAGCCCGCTGGGGGGGGACACTGAAGCTTTCTTT
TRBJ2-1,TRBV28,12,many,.,CASSLWLAEQFF,TGTGCCAGCAGTTTATGGCTCGCTGAGCAGTTCTTC
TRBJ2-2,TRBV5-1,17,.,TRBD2,CATLTGAGGPWTGELFF,TGCGCCACTCTCACTGGAGCGGGAGGGCCGTGGACCGGGGAGCTGTTTTTT
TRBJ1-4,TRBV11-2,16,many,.,CASSPAYRAPNEKLFF,TGTGCCAGCAGCCCCGCCTACAGGGCTCCTAATGAAAAACTGTTTTTT
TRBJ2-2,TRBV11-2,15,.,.,CASSFSAGDTGELFF,TGTGCCAGCAGCTTTTCTGCAGGGGACACCGGGGAGCTGTTTTTT
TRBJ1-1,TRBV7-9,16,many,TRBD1,CASSRPQGAENTEAFF,TGTGCCAGCAGCAGACCACAGGGGGCAGAAAACACTGAAGCTTTCTTT
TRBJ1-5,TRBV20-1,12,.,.,CSARAGRQPQHF,TGCAGTGCTAGAGCGGGAAGGCAGCCCCAGCATTTT
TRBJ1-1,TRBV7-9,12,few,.,CASTLVGTEAFF,TGTGCCAGCACGCTGGTGGGGACTGAAGCTTTCTTT
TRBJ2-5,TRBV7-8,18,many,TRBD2,CASSLLPLGIAGQETQYF,TGTGCCAGCAGCTTACTTCCCCTCGGAATAGCGGGGCAAGAGACCCAGTACTTC
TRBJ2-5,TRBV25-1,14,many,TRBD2,CASSGGGYPWTQYF,TGTGCCAGCAGTGGGGGAGGGTACCCTTGGACCCAGTACTTC
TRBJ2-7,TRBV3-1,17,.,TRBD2,CASSRNRGLAGGSRQYF,TGTGCCAGCAGCCGCAATCGAGGGCTAGCGGGAGGAAGTAGGCAGTACTTC
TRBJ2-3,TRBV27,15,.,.,CASVQGGGAKDTQYF,TGTGCCAGTGTCCAAGGAGGGGGCGCCAAGGATACGCAGTATTTT
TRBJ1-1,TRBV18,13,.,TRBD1,CATDRGENTEAFF,TGTGCCACCGACAGGGGGGAGAACACTGAAGCTTTCTTT
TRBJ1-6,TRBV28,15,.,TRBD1,CASSHGTGRNSPLHF,TGTGCCAGCAGCCACGGGACAGGGAGAAATTCACCCCTCCACTTT
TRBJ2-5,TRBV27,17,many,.,CASRLGAGYIGQETQYF,TGTGCCAGCAGGCTCGGGGCTGGCTATATCGGTCAAGAGACCCAGTACTTC
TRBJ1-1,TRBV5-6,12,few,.,CASSFEDTSAFF,TGTGCCAGCAGCTTTGAAGATACGTCAGCTTTCTTT
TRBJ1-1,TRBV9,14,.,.,CASSPGMMNTEAFF,TGTGCCAGCAGTCCCGGGATGATGAACACTGAAGCTTTCTTT
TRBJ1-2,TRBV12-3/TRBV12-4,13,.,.,CASSPRGSYGYTF,TGTGCCAGCAGCCCCAGGGGCAGCTATGGCTACACCTTC